Given below is one T cell receptor beta chain in context. V gave up 0 bases and J gave up 4 bases; unmatched junction bases: 5. The length of the CDR3 is 17 residues. The germline V gene encodes CDR1 SGDLS and CDR2 YYNGEE. The source of the sample is a study of blood T cell repertoires in COVID-19. Using immunoSEQ multiplex PCR, the repertoire was profiled, and TCRdb retains in-frame clones only, with some absent. The repertoire has some 100,000 clones, about nine tenths of them found once; the top ten carry 17%. The chain carries TRBV9 and TRBJ2-1; TRBD2 matches 12 bases. The receptor was derived from a man aged 50-59 years with acute or convalescent COVID-19. Sequenced sample: peripheral blood. In DNA, the CDR3 is TGTGCCAGCAGCGTAGGGCTAGCGGGGGGGTTTTACAATGAGCAGTTCTTC. Protein product: CASSVGLAGGFYNEQFF. Filled out from reference TRBV9 and TRBJ2-1, the complete variable domain reads DSGVTQTPKHLITATGQRVTLRCSPRSGDLSVYWYQQSLDQGLQFLIQYYNGEERAKGNILERFSAQQFPDLHSELNLSSLELGDSALYFCASSVGLAGGFYNEQFFGPGTRLTVL.